The 32 T cell receptor beta chains below were found in one sample sequenced in a study of blood T cell repertoires in COVID-19. The method was immunoSEQ multiplex PCR; TCRdb's version includes in-frame clones alone and lacks a portion of them. The profile shows hundreds of thousands of clones, approximately 91% of them singletons. The specimen sequenced was peripheral blood. Receptors were obtained from a woman in her sixties or seventies with acute or convalescent COVID-19.

This chain uses TRBV19 with TRBJ1-1; 7 bases are shared with TRBD1. The length of the CDR3 is 14 residues. With 9 bases clipped from V and 0 bases from J, the junction kept 7 bases outside the gene matches. Germline V lookup: CDR1 LNHDA, CDR2 SQIVND (reference sequence). CDR3 nucleotides: TGTGCCAGCACGGACAGGCGTATGAACACTGAAGCTTTCTTT. This sequence encodes CASTDRRMNTEAFF.

The rearrangement links TRBV7-8 to TRBJ2-7, with 11 nucleotides matching TRBD1. The ends lost 3 bases at V and 3 bases at J; junction bases unmatched: 4. This CDR3 is built from 15 residues. Per germline, CDR1 SGHVS and CDR2 FQNEAQ. DNA of the CDR3: TGTGCCAGCAGCTTGGGGACAGGGGGATACTACGAGCAGTACTTC. Translating it yields CASSLGTGGYYEQYF.

The count of this clone is one. The chain links TRBV4-1 to TRBJ2-1; TRBD2 aligns across 14 bases. The CDR3 runs to 15 residues. CDR1 is MGHRA, CDR2 YSYEKL, per germline. V was clipped by 4 bases and J by 7 bases; unmatched bases: 3. In nucleotides, the CDR3 is TGCGCCAGCAGCCCCGGGACTAGCGGGAGTAATGAGCAGTTCTTC. Protein sequence: CASSPGTSGSNEQFF.

The chain carries TRBV29-1 and TRBJ2-5; the match to TRBD2 covers 12 bases. CDR1 and CDR2 from the germline V gene are SQVTM and ANQGSEA. The length of the CDR3 is 14 residues. Trimming cost V 6 bases and J 4 bases; bases outside gene matches: 6. CDR3 amino acids: CSVIGLAGRETQYF. The CDR3 bases are TGCAGCGTGATCGGACTAGCGGGGAGAGAGACCCAGTACTTC.

The chain carries TRBV29-1 and TRBJ2-3; no definite D call. This CDR3 has 10 residues. Trimming removed 1 base from V and 8 bases from J, with 4 bases in between. CDR1 is SQVTM, CDR2 ANQGSEA, per germline. The CDR3 loop reads CSVEGATQYF. CDR3 in DNA: TGCAGCGTTGAAGGGGCTACGCAGTATTTT.

This chain joins TRBV3-1 (or the pseudogene TRBV3-2) and TRBJ1-4; D unresolved. Between the trimmed V and J ends, which lost 4 bases and 3 bases, there was a span of 12 bases. This CDR3 contains 15 residues. In germline, CDR1 is LGHDT, CDR2 YNNKEL (reference sequence). The chain's CDR3 is CASSPGMQANEKLFF. The CDR3 region has the DNA TGTGCCAGCAGCCCAGGTATGCAGGCTAATGAAAAACTGTTTTTT.

Notes on this clone: The same CDR3 can be traced to other DNA sequences in this sample. The chain has TRBV7-2 and TRBJ2-1, with 8 nucleotides matching TRBD2. V shed 5 bases and J 7 bases; nucleotides not matched to a gene: 7. Germline values: CDR1 SGHTA, CDR2 FQGNSA. CDR3 length equals 14 residues. Here the CDR3 DNA reads TGTGCCAGCAGCCCGGGGGGGGGCAGGAATGAGCAGTTCTTC. It translates to CASSPGGGRNEQFF.

This chain connects TRBV4-2 to TRBJ2-3; 7 positions match TRBD2. Germline V CDR1 and CDR2: LGHNA, YNFKEQ. The V segment lost 0 bases and the J segment 2 bases; nucleotides outside the gene matches: 5. The CDR3 runs to 16 residues. The CDR3 nucleotides are TGTGCCAGCAGCCAAGAGACTAGCTCTCCCACAGATACGCAGTATTTT. Translation: CASSQETSSPTDTQYF.

The chain carries TRBV5-1 and TRBJ2-5; 7 bases fit TRBD1. Looked up from germline, CDR1 is SGHRS and CDR2 is YFSETQ. Losses at the gene ends were 3 bases for V and 5 bases for J; bases not matched to a gene: 13. The CDR3 has 16 residues. The CDR3 loop is CASSSLILTGLETQYF. The CDR3 DNA reads as TGCGCCAGCAGCTCCCTAATATTGACAGGGTTGGAGACCCAGTACTTC.

This clone has just one count. This chain links TRBV7-9 with TRBJ2-2, with 9 nucleotides matching TRBD2. The trim removed 5 bases at V and 3 bases at J, leaving 10 bases unmatched. Per germline, CDR1 SEHNR and CDR2 FQNEAQ (reference sequence). The length of the CDR3 is 17 residues. As DNA, the CDR3 is TGTGCCAGCAGCGAGAGGTTAGCGGGAGAAGACACCGGGGAGCTGTTTTTT. As protein: CASSERLAGEDTGELFF.

J is TRBJ2-7 and V is TRBV19; 14 nucleotides match TRBD2. CDR1 LNHDA and CDR2 SQIVND come from the germline V gene (reference sequence). V lost 1 base and J lost 7; bases outside the gene matches: 3. This CDR3 has 15 amino acids. This chain's CDR3 is CASSIGLAGGLEQYF. The CDR3 DNA reads as TGTGCCAGTAGTATAGGACTAGCGGGAGGGCTGGAGCAGTACTTC. Full variable domain (remainder filled in from reference TRBV19 and TRBJ2-7): DGGITQSPKYLFRKEGQNVTLSCEQNLNHDAMYWYRQDPGQGLRLIYYSQIVNDFQKGDIAEGYSVSREKKESFPLTVTSAQKNPTAFYLCASSIGLAGGLEQYFGPGTRLTVT.

V gene TRBV3-1 (or the pseudogene TRBV3-2) combines with J gene TRBJ2-7; perhaps TRBD1 as D (6 bases). This CDR3 spans 13 amino acids. Germline V lookup: CDR1 LGHDT, CDR2 YNNKEL (reference sequence). V was pared by 2 bases and J by 11 bases, with 16 bases between. The CDR3 DNA follows: TGTGCCAGCAGCCAAATGCCGGCGGACAGAGAGTACTTC. This encodes CASSQMPADREYF.

V usage is TRBV3-1 (or the pseudogene TRBV3-2) and J usage is TRBJ2-1; TRBD1 matches at 7 bases. The CDR3 spans 16 residues. CDR1 and CDR2 from the germline V gene are LGHDT and YNNKEL (reference sequence). The V and J ends lost 0 bases and 4 bases, in that order; junction bases with no gene match: 6. This CDR3 is CASSQDFQGVYNEQFF. In nucleotides, the CDR3 is TGTGCCAGCAGCCAAGATTTCCAGGGGGTGTACAATGAGCAGTTCTTC.

The V call is TRBV19, the J call TRBJ1-5, with D uncertain. Trimming took off 1 base at V and 7 bases at J, with 5 bases between the two ends. The CDR3 has 12 residues. Germline V lookup: CDR1 LNHDA, CDR2 SQIVND (reference sequence). CDR3 DNA: TGTGCCAGTAGTATAGGGGCCCAGCCCCAGCATTTT. It is translated as CASSIGAQPQHF.

This clone was found a few times. The chain recombines TRBV5-1 with TRBJ2-1; possibly TRBD1 for D (6 bases). Germline assignment: CDR1 SGHRS and CDR2 YFSETQ. The CDR3 is 14 amino acids. Trimming pared 1 base from V and 5 bases from J, leaving 10 bases between. CDR3 in DNA: TGCGCCAGCAGCTTGACAACAGGGAACAATGAGCAGTTCTTC. It yields the protein CASSLTTGNNEQFF.

CDR3 in amino acids: CASRDRSVNEKLFF. CDR3 DNA: TGTGCCAGCAGGGACAGGTCCGTTAATGAAAAACTGTTTTTT. J is TRBJ1-4 and V is TRBV2; TRBD1 matches at 7 bases. In germline, CDR1 is SNHLY, CDR2 FYNNEI. The CDR3 contains 14 residues. V shed 6 bases, J shed 4 bases, and the junction held 5 bases outside the gene matches.

CDR3 coding DNA: TGTGCCAGCTCACCCCGACAGGGGGGCACCGGGGAGCTGTTTTTT. Its protein product is CASSPRQGGTGELFF. The rearrangement links TRBV18 to TRBJ2-2; 9 nucleotides agree with TRBD1. The J segment lost 4 bases and the V segment lost 3 bases, leaving 3 bases of the junction unmatched. Germline V gene lookup returns CDR1 KGHSH and CDR2 LQKENI. The CDR3 sequence is 15 residues long.

V usage is TRBV6-6 and J usage is TRBJ1-5; D call uncertain. Germline lookup yields CDR1 MNHNY and CDR2 SVGAGI (reference sequence). This CDR3 is 15 amino acids long. Trimming pared 6 bases from V and 2 bases from J, leaving 14 bases between. The CDR3 loop is CASSPREGGNQPQHF. DNA for the CDR3: TGTGCCAGCAGCCCCCGCGAGGGAGGCAATCAGCCCCAGCATTTT.

Regarding this clone: In the same sample, other DNA sequences code for this CDR3. The chain employs TRBV3-1 (or the pseudogene TRBV3-2) and TRBJ2-1; a possible D gene is TRBD2 (5 bases). Trimming removed 2 bases from V and 9 bases from J, with 8 bases in between. The CDR3 spans 12 residues. Germline CDR1 LGHDT, CDR2 YNNKEL (reference sequence). The CDR3 sequence: CASSQLEGEQFF. Written as DNA, the CDR3 is TGTGCCAGCAGCCAACTAGAGGGTGAGCAGTTCTTC.

There are a few counts of this clone. The rearrangement links TRBV12-5 to TRBJ2-7, with 7 positions matching TRBD1. V lost 7 bases, J lost 7 bases, and 10 bases stayed unmatched. The CDR3 consists of 13 residues. CDR1 is LGHNT, CDR2 FRNRAP, per germline. CDR3 bases: TGTGCTAGTGATCTCAACAGGGGTTTGGAGCAGTACTTC. It yields the protein CASDLNRGLEQYF.

The chain has TRBV6-2 or TRBV6-3 and TRBJ2-7; unclear D gene. Trimming shortened V by 4 bases and J by 7 bases, and 14 bases separated the two germline ends. Germline V gene lookup returns CDR1 MNHEY and CDR2 SVGEGT. The CDR3 is made up of 13 amino acids. CDR3 sequence: CASSWSSFLEQYF. The CDR3 DNA reads TGTGCCAGCAGTTGGTCCTCCTTCCTAGAGCAGTACTTC.

In this sample, this clone turned up a few times. The chain links TRBV5-1 to TRBJ2-1, with 13 bases that match TRBD2. The CDR3 has 16 amino acids. CDR1 and CDR2 (germline): SGHRS, YFSETQ. The junction had 8 bases not matched to a gene; V was cut back by 4 bases and J by 7 bases. The CDR3 DNA follows: TGCGCCAGCAGCCCACCGGGACTAGCGGGGCTTAATGAGCAGTTCTTC. Translated: CASSPPGLAGLNEQFF.

The gene calls are TRBV27 and TRBJ1-5; 12 nucleotides align to TRBD1. The CDR3 consists of 18 residues. V trimming: 5 bases; J trimming: 0 bases; junction bases outside the gene matches: 8. Germline V gene sequence: CDR1 MNHEY, CDR2 SMNVEV (reference sequence). CDR3 in DNA: TGTGCCAGCAGTCCCCTGGGGACAGGGGGCCTTAGCAATCAGCCCCAGCATTTT. It translates to CASSPLGTGGLSNQPQHF.

The genes are TRBV7-9 and TRBJ1-2; D not resolved. CDR3 length: 17 residues. Germline V lookup: CDR1 SEHNR, CDR2 FQNEAQ (reference sequence). Trimming left V 1 base short and J 6 bases short, with 21 bases between. This CDR3 is CASSLVSGAVAVNGYTF. CDR3 coding DNA: TGTGCCAGCAGCTTAGTTTCCGGCGCCGTGGCGGTGAATGGCTACACCTTC.

V usage is TRBV30 and J usage is TRBJ1-4, with 7 nucleotides matching TRBD1. This CDR3 spans 19 amino acids. Germline trimming cut 1 base from V and 0 bases from J; bases unmatched to any gene: 14. Germline CDR1 reads GTSNPN; CDR2 reads SVGIG (reference sequence). The CDR3 sequence is CAWSAIPGQFPATNEKLFF. CDR3 in DNA: TGTGCCTGGAGTGCAATCCCGGGACAGTTCCCCGCAACTAATGAAAAACTGTTTTTT.

V is TRBV9 and J is TRBJ2-4; a possible D gene is TRBD2 (6 bases). This CDR3 contains 14 residues. Germline V gene lookup returns CDR1 SGDLS and CDR2 YYNGEE. Deletions cut 5 bases from V and 3 bases from J, with 12 bases between. DNA for the CDR3: TGTGCCAGCAGTTTTACCGGGAGCAAAAACATTCAGTACTTC. Its translation is CASSFTGSKNIQYF.

In DNA form, the CDR3 reads TGTGCCAGCAGTTTAAGGGGACAGGGAGCCTACGAGCAGTACTTC. The encoded protein is CASSLRGQGAYEQYF. The chain is built from TRBV27 and TRBJ2-7, with 9 bases lining up with TRBD1. Germline V lookup: CDR1 MNHEY, CDR2 SMNVEV (reference sequence). J gave up 2 bases and V 2 bases, and 4 bases lay outside the gene matches. The CDR3 contains 15 residues.

V is TRBV5-4 and J is TRBJ2-3, with D uncertain. Per the germline V gene, CDR1 is SGHNT and CDR2 is YYREEE (reference sequence). The V and J ends lost 1 base and 0 bases respectively, with 12 bases between them. The CDR3 runs 16 residues. The CDR3 coding sequence is TGTGCCAGCAGCTTGAGACTCGAAGCTAGCACAGATACGCAGTATTTT. This codes for CASSLRLEASTDTQYF.

The chain combines TRBV19 with TRBJ2-5; 7 bases are a match to TRBD2. Germline values: CDR1 LNHDA, CDR2 SQIVND (reference sequence). V shed 10 bases and J 5 bases; nucleotides not matched to a gene: 10. CDR3 length: 13 residues. CDR3 amino acids: CATGGGKGETQYF. CDR3 DNA sequence: TGTGCCACGGGCGGGGGAAAGGGGGAGACCCAGTACTTC.

The V gene is TRBV5-1, the J gene TRBJ2-6; TRBD1 agrees at 7 bases. V lost 4 bases and J lost 0; bases outside the gene matches: 4. CDR1 and CDR2 from the germline V gene are SGHRS and YFSETQ. The CDR3 is 16 amino acids. As DNA, the CDR3 is TGCGCCAGCAGCGTGGACAGGAACTCTGGGGCCAACGTCCTGACTTTC. Protein product: CASSVDRNSGANVLTF.

This clone came up a few times. CDR3: CASSTQYNEQFF. The CDR3 nucleotides read TGTGCCAGCAGTACACAGTACAATGAGCAGTTCTTC. The chain couples TRBV28 to TRBJ2-1; D unclear. The CDR3 totals 12 residues. Trimming removed 5 bases from V and 4 bases from J, with 6 bases in between. Per germline, CDR1 MDHEN and CDR2 SYDVKM.

The chain links TRBV9 to TRBJ1-4; D not resolved. Trimming cost V 0 bases and J 7 bases, with 10 bases left between them. Germline CDR1 and CDR2: SGDLS and YYNGEE. The CDR3 length is 14 residues. The DNA for the CDR3 is TGTGCCAGCAGCGTAGGAGGGTTATCTGAAAAACTGTTTTTT. It yields the protein CASSVGGLSEKLFF.